Listed below are T cell receptor beta chains from one sample, sequenced in a study of siplizumab effects on memory and regulatory T cells. Here immunoSEQ multiplex PCR was the method, and the copy in TCRdb shows in-frame clones only, minus some. The sample shows around 2,900 clones, about 60% of them seen only once. Sequencing was done on a sample of TEMRA CD8+ T cells sorted from blood. These receptors all stem from a human donor in good health. Both conserved end residues are part of each CDR3.

>TRBV9|TRBJ2-3|14
CASSVERGPDTQYF
>TRBV5-6|TRBJ2-1|18
CASSLYDLGETTYNEQFF
>TRBV7-9|TRBJ1-1|13
CASSLGEGTEAFF
>TRBV2|TRBJ1-1|13
CASPADRPTEAFF
>TRBV25-1|TRBJ1-6|13
CASSELGQSPLHF
>TRBV4-1|TRBJ2-4|17
CASSQAPGPGAKNIQYF
>TRBV29-1|TRBJ2-7|12
CSVEDSTYEQYF
>TRBV4-2|TRBJ2-7|14
CASSQGRTGEEQYF
>TRBV19|TRBJ1-5|16
CASTIRQGMGNQPQHF
>TRBV7-2|TRBJ1-5|14
CASSLGTGDQPQHF
>TRBV6-6|TRBJ2-7|16
CASSPSPGQNLYEQYF
>TRBV2|TRBJ2-7|17
CASSLVQGAPFSYEQYF
>TRBV11-3|TRBJ2-7|11
CASSWGHEQYF
>TRBV9|TRBJ2-1|14
CASSEKGLFDEQFF
>TRBV4-1|TRBJ2-1|14
CASSTPPQYNEQFF
>TRBV4-2|TRBJ1-2|13
CASSLTGPYGYTF
>TRBV6-4|TRBJ2-3|15
CASSDAAGGTDTQYF
>TRBV9|TRBJ2-7|13
CASSGDLTYEQYF
>TRBV4-2|TRBJ2-3|15
CASSAGGRAYYTQYF
>TRBV5-6|TRBJ2-5|17
CASSDPYREYTQETQYF
>TRBV29-1|TRBJ1-2|16
CSVVGGTGGQNYGYTF
>TRBV7-3|TRBJ2-5|15
CASSPRGGTQETQYF
>TRBV7-2|TRBJ2-7|13
CASSLRTGAEQYF
>TRBV5-6|TRBJ1-2|11
CASSFEDGYTF
>TRBV5-8|TRBJ2-3|12
CASSPIEDTQYF
>TRBV6-1|TRBJ1-2|13
CASGEDRFYGYTF
>TRBV7-9|TRBJ2-7|14
CASSLLGGRGEQYF
>TRBV7-8|TRBJ2-5|13
CASSGTGRETQYF
>TRBV9|TRBJ2-5|14
CASGGDRVSETQYF
>TRBV20-1|TRBJ2-7|11
CSAMGAGKQYF
>TRBV12-5|TRBJ1-1|13
CASGTSMNTEAFF
>TRBV7-9|TRBJ2-3|15
CASSLGGTATDTQYF
>TRBV5-8|TRBJ1-1|13
CASSFGRGTEAFF
>TRBV5-8|TRBJ2-7|16
CASSLAQVSRAYEQYF
>TRBV10-3|TRBJ1-5|17
CAISESIADRGDQPQHF
>TRBV12-5|TRBJ1-2|13
CASGPNRYLGYTF
>TRBV11-1|TRBJ2-7|15
CASSPWDRETNEQYF
>TRBV4-1|TRBJ2-1|15
CASSTTSGWWNEQFF
>TRBV11-2|TRBJ2-1|16
CASSLVPGGEGNEQFF